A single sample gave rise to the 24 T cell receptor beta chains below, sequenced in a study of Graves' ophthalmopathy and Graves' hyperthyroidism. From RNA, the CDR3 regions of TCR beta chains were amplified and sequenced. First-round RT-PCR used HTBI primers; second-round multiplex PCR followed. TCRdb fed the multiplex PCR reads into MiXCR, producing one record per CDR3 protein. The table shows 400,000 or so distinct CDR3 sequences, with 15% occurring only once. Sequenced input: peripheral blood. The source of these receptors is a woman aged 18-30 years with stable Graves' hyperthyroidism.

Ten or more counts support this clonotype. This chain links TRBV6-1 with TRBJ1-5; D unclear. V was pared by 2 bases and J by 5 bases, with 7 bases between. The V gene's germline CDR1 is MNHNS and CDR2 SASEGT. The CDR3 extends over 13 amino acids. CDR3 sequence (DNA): TGTGCCAGCAGTGAATACAGTCATCAGCCCCAGCATTTT. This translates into CASSEYSHQPQHF.

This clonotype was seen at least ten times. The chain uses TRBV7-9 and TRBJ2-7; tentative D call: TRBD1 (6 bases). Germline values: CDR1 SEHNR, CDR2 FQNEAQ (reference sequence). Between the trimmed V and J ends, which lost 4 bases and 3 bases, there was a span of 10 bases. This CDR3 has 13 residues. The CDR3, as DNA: TGTGCCAGCAGCTCCGGACAGTACTACGAGCAGTACTTC. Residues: CASSSGQYYEQYF.

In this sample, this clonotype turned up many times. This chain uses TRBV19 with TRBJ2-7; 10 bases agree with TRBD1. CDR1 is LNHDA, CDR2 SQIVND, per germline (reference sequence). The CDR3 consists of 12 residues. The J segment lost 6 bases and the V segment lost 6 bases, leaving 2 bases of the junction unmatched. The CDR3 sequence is CASSRTGGEQYF. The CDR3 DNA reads TGTGCCAGTAGCCGGACAGGGGGCGAGCAGTACTTC.

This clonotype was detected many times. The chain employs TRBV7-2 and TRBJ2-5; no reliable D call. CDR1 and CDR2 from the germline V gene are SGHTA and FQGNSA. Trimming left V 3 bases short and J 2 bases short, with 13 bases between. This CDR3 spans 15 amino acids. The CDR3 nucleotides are TGTGCCAGCAGCTTCGATCTAGTCCCTCAAGAGACCCAGTACTTC. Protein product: CASSFDLVPQETQYF.

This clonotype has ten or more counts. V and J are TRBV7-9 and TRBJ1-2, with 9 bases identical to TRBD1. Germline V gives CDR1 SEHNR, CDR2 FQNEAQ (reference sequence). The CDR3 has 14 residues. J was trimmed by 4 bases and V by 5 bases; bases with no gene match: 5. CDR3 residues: CASSRDRDLYGYTF. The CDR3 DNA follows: TGTGCCAGCAGCCGGGACAGGGACCTCTATGGCTACACCTTC.

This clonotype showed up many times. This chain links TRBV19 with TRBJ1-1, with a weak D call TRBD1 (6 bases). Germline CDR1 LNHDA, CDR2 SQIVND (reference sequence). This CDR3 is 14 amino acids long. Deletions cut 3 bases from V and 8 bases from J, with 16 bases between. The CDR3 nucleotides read TGTGCCAGTAGTATCACCCCGGGACAAGCCGAAGCTTTCTTT. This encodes CASSITPGQAEAFF.

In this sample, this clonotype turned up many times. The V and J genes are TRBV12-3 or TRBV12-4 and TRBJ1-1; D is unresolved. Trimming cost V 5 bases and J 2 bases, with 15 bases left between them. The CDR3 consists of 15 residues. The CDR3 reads CASSLTSRVNTEAFF. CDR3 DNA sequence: TGTGCCAGCAGTCTAACCTCGCGAGTAAACACTGAAGCTTTCTTT.

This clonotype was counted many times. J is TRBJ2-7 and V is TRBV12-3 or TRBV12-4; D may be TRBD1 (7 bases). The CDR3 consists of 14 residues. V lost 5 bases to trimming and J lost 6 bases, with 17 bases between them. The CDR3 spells CASSPHRQGGEQYF. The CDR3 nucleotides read TGTGCCAGCAGTCCCCACCGACAGGGAGGCGAGCAGTACTTC.

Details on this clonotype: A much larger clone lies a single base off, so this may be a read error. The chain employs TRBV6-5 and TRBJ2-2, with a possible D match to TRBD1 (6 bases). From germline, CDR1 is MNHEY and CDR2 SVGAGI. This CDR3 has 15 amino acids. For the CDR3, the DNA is TGTGCCAGCAGTTCACCGGGACAAAACACCGGGGAGCCGTTTTTT. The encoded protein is CASSSPGQNTGEPFF.

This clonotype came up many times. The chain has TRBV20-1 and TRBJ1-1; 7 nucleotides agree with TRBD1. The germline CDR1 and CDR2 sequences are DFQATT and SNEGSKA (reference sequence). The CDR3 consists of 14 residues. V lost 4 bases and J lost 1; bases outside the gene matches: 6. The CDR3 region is CSATRGQTNTEAFF. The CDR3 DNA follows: TGCAGTGCTACACGGGGACAGACGAACACTGAAGCTTTCTTT.

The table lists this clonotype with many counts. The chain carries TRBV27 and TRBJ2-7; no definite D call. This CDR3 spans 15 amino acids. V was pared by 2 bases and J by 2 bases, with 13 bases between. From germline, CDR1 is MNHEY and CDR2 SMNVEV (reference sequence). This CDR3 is CASSLGLLGTYEQYF. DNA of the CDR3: TGTGCCAGCAGTTTAGGTCTCCTTGGTACCTACGAGCAGTACTTC.

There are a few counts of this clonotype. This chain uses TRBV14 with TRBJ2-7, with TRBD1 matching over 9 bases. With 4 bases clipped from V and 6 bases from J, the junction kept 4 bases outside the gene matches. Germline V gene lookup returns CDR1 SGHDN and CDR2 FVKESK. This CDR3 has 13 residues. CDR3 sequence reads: CASSLLGQGEQYF. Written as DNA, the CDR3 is TGTGCCAGCAGCCTTCTGGGACAGGGCGAGCAGTACTTC. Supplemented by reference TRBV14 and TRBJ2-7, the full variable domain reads EAGVTQFPSHSVIEKGQTVTLRCDPISGHDNLYWYRRVMGKEIKFLLHFVKESKQDESGMPNNRFLAERTGGTYSTLKVQPAELEDSGVYFCASSLLGQGEQYFGPGTRLTVT.

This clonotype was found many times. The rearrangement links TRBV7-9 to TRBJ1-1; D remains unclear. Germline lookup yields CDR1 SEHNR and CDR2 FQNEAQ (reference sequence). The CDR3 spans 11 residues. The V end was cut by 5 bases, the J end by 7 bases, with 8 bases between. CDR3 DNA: TGTGCCAGCAGCCCGCCCGGTGAAGCTTTCTTT. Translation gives CASSPPGEAFF.

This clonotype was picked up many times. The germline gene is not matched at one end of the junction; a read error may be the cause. The CDR3 loop is CARSYSGNEAFF. The CDR3 DNA is TGTGCCCGCAGTTACTCAGGGAATGAAGCTTTCTTT. The chain carries TRBV6-5 and TRBJ1-1, with D possibly matching TRBD1 (5 bases). The CDR3 is 12 residues long. Looked up from germline, CDR1 is MNHEY and CDR2 is SVGAGI.

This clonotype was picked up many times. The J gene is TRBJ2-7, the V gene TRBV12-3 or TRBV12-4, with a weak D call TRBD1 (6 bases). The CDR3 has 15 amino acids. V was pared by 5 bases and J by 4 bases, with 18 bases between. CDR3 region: CASSPHDRLGYEQYF. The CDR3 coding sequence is TGTGCCAGCAGTCCACACGACAGGTTGGGGTACGAGCAGTACTTC.

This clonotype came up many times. CDR3 sequence: CASSLDGGSDEQYF. The DNA for the CDR3 is TGTGCCAGCAGCCTCGACGGGGGCAGCGACGAGCAGTACTTC. The genes are TRBV7-2 and TRBJ2-7, with D perhaps given as TRBD1 or TRBD2 (6 bases each). Trimming removed 5 bases at V and 5 bases at J, with 16 bases between. Germline V gene sequence: CDR1 SGHTA, CDR2 FQGNSA. This CDR3 contains 14 residues.

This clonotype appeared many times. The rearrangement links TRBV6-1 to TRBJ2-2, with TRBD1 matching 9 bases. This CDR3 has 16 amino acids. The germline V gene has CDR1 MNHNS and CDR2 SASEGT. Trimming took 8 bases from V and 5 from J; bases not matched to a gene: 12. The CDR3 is CASSPVQGAWTGELFF. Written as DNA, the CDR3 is TGTGCCAGCTCGCCCGTACAGGGGGCTTGGACCGGGGAGCTGTTTTTT.

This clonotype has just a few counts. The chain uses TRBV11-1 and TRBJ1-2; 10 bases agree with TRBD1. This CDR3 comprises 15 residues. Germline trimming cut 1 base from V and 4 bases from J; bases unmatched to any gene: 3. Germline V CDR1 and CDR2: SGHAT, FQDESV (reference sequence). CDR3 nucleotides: TGTGCCAGCAGCTTAGAGTGGACAGGGGGCTATGGCTACACCTTC. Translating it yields CASSLEWTGGYGYTF.

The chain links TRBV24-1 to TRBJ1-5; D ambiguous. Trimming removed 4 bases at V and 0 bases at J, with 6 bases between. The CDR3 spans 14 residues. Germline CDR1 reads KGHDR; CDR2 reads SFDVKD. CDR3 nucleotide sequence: TGTGCCACCAGTGACGAGGATAGCAATCAGCCCCAGCATTTT. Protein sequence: CATSDEDSNQPQHF.

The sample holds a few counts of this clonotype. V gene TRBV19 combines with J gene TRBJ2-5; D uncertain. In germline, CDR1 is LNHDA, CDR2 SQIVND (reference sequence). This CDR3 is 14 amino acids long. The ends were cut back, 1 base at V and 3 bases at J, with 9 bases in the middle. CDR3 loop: CASSIARPKETQYF. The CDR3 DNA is TGTGCCAGTAGTATAGCCAGGCCCAAAGAGACCCAGTACTTC.

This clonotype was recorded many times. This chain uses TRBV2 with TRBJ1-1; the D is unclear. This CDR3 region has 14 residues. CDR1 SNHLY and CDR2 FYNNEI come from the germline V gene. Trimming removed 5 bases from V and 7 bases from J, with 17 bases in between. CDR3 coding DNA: TGTGCCAGCAGTCGAGTTGGCGGGGTGGTTGAAGCTTTCTTT. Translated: CASSRVGGVVEAFF.

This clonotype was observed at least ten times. CDR3 nucleotides: TGTGCCAGCAGAAGGACAGGGGGTAACGAGCAGTACTTC. Amino acids: CASRRTGGNEQYF. V gene TRBV2 combines with J gene TRBJ2-7; 10 bases fit TRBD1. In germline, CDR1 is SNHLY, CDR2 FYNNEI. J lost 5 bases, V lost 6 bases, and 4 bases had no gene match. The CDR3 loop spans 13 amino acids.

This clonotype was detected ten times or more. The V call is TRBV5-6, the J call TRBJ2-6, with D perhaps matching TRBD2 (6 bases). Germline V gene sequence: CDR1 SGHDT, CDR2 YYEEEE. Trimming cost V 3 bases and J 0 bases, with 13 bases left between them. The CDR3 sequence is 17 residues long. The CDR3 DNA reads TGTGCCAGCAGCTCGATCGGAGGGGCCTCTGGGGCCAACGTCCTGACTTTC. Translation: CASSSIGGASGANVLTF.

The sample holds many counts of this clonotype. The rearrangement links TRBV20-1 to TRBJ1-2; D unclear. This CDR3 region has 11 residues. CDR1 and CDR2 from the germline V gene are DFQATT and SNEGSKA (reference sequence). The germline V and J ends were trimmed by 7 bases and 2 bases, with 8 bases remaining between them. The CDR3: CSVQRNYGYTF. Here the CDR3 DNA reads TGCAGTGTTCAAAGAAACTATGGCTACACCTTC.